The T cell receptor (beta chain) under discussion was sequenced for a study of early T cells in non-severe SARS-CoV-2 infection. This clonotype turned up a few times. Unique molecular identifiers were attached to individual cDNA molecules. TCRdb processed the 5' RACE reads anew with MiXCR; each CDR3 protein has one entry. Found here are 55,000 to 65,000 distinct CDR3 sequences, around 9.3% of them singletons; the top ten hold approximately 18%. Sequenced sample: whole blood. The clonotype originates from an adult who was a healthcare worker with PCR-confirmed SARS-CoV-2 infection or an uninfected control (not recorded which).

In DNA form, the CDR3 reads TGCAGCGTTGAGGCTAGCTCCTACGAGCAGTACTTC. Translation: CSVEASSYEQYF. The chain combines TRBV29-1 with TRBJ2-7, with D unclear. V was pared by 3 bases and J by 0 bases, with 6 bases between. Germline V gene lookup returns CDR1 SQVTM and CDR2 ANQGSEA. This CDR3 spans 12 amino acids.